This section outlines one T cell receptor (beta chain) sequence together with its context. Its antigen is currently unknown. Germline V gene sequence: CDR1 SQVTM, CDR2 ANQGSEA. This CDR3 spans 16 amino acids. Trimming at V came to 7 bases and at J to 0 bases, leaving 7 bases not matched to a gene. The PCR contained 60 Vbeta and 13 Jbeta primers. The data were produced by immunoSEQ multiplex PCR, yet TCRdb's version contains in-frame clones alone and is incomplete. The data show 85,000 to 100,000 clones, 80% to 90% seen once. The record originates from a study of cytomegalovirus exposure and HLA in healthy donors. On the study more broadly: Roughly 77 million unique TCRs from HLA-typed donors made up an early data release. Whole-study results and caveats: Most TCR sequences were seen very rarely across donors, but some public TCRs occurred in many. High sensitivity and specificity were reportedly achieved when the classifier diagnosed cytomegalovirus status.

The J gene is TRBJ2-6, the V gene TRBV29-1; 9 bases line up with TRBD1. Sequencing was done on a sample of PBMCs. The TCR comes from a woman between 18 and 29 years old in good health and CMV-seropositive. The CDR3 protein is CSAVMTGGSGANVLTF. The CDR3 DNA reads TGCAGCGCGGTAATGACAGGGGGCTCTGGGGCCAACGTCCTGACTTTC. Variable domain in full (rest from reference TRBV29-1 and TRBJ2-6): SAVISQKPSRDICQRGTSLTIQCQVDSQVTMMFWYRQQPGQSLTLIATANQGSEATYESGFVIDKFPISRPNLTFSTLTVSNMSPEDSSIYLCSAVMTGGSGANVLTFGAGSRLTVL.